These 10 T cell receptor beta chains came from one sample sequenced in a study of a mutant IDH1 vaccine in newly diagnosed glioma (dated by TCRdb to about 2021). Explained via the paper, the time point label denotes: week 35, safety follow-up. Every vaccine dose consisted of 300 ug of a 20-mer mutant IDH1 peptide in Montanide, administered subcutaneously together with topical imiquimod. The library came from the immunoSEQ multiplex PCR assay. TCRdb mirrors the immuneACCESS table, restricted to in-frame sequences. Some clones are absent from its copies; in checked studies, under half trace to an unresolved V gene, and the reason for the others is unknown. The sample table records tens of thousands of clones; 80% to 85% of these occur just once. Roughly 4% of the sample belongs to the ten largest clones. What these receptors recognize is not known. This specimen was PBMCs, taken from a glioma patient whose treatment included an IDH1 peptide vaccine. Every receptor here comes from a woman aged 18-29 years with glioma.

This clone was counted a few times. The chain uses TRBV5-8 and TRBJ2-1; 12 bases align to TRBD2. Trimming at V came to 5 bases and at J to 4 bases, leaving 4 bases not matched to a gene. This CDR3 contains 15 residues. Germline V CDR1 and CDR2: SGHTS, YDEGEE. In nucleotides, the CDR3 is TGTGCCAGCAGACACCTAGCGGGAGGGTACAATGAGCAGTTCTTC. Translation gives CASRHLAGGYNEQFF.

Here the CDR3 reads CASSIRGVPNQPQHF. Written as DNA, the CDR3 is TGTGCCAGTAGTATAAGGGGGGTTCCCAATCAGCCCCAGCATTTT. V gene TRBV19 combines with J gene TRBJ1-5, with D tentatively TRBD1 (6 bases). The CDR3 is 15 residues long. Trimming left V 2 bases short and J 3 bases short, with 11 bases between. Germline V CDR1 and CDR2: LNHDA, SQIVND (reference sequence).

This clone was observed once. The chain joins TRBV29-1 to TRBJ2-1; D gene unclear. Germline V gene sequence: CDR1 SQVTM, CDR2 ANQGSEA. The CDR3 totals 15 residues. The V and J ends lost 6 bases and 9 bases respectively, with 24 bases between them. In DNA form, the CDR3 reads TGCAGCGTGGCCAAAAGCAACGGACCGTATCCTGAGCAGTTCTTC. Translated: CSVAKSNGPYPEQFF.

The chain recombines TRBV4-3 with TRBJ2-3; D might be TRBD2 (5 bases). The CDR3 has 17 amino acids. V dropped 0 bases and J dropped 4 bases, with 17 bases sitting between them. Germline assignment: CDR1 LGHNA and CDR2 YSLEER. The CDR3 is CASSQDLATGGADTQYF. CDR3 DNA sequence: TGCGCCAGCAGCCAAGATTTGGCGACCGGAGGAGCAGATACGCAGTATTTT.

The gene calls are TRBV30 and TRBJ2-5; weak D call: TRBD1 (5 bases). CDR1 is GTSNPN and CDR2 is SVGIG in the germline V gene (reference sequence). The CDR3 loop spans 13 amino acids. V was pared by 3 bases and J by 1 base, with 9 bases between. In nucleotides, the CDR3 is TGTGCCTGGAGCCAGGGCCCCCAAGAGACCCAGTACTTC. Translating gives CAWSQGPQETQYF.

The chain combines TRBV4-2 with TRBJ1-1; D is uncertain. The CDR3 length is 14 residues. Germline V gives CDR1 LGHNA, CDR2 YNFKEQ. The V and J ends lost 0 bases and 0 bases respectively, with 5 bases between them. In DNA, the CDR3 is TGTGCCAGCAGCCAAGAAGCGGTGAACACTGAAGCTTTCTTT. It is translated as CASSQEAVNTEAFF.

The CDR3 DNA reads as TGCAGCGTTTCATGGACGGGTCCGGGGACTGAAGCTTTCTTT. It specifies CSVSWTGPGTEAFF. The chain joins TRBV29-1 to TRBJ1-1, with unresolved D. The germline CDR1 and CDR2 sequences are SQVTM and ANQGSEA. V lost 5 bases and J 5 bases, leaving 18 bases between the germline ends. This CDR3 is 14 amino acids long.

This clone showed up just once. The chain uses TRBV21-1 and TRBJ1-2. TRBV21-1 is a recognized pseudogene. The CDR3 has 12 amino acids. CDR3 coding DNA: TGTGCCAGCAGCCCGGGGGAACACAGGGACACCTTC. Translated, it gives CASSPGEHRDTF.

The V gene is TRBV15, the J gene TRBJ2-1; 10 nucleotides align to TRBD2. Losses at the gene ends were 1 base for V and 1 base for J; bases not matched to a gene: 10. CDR1 is LNHNV and CDR2 is YYDKDF in the germline V gene (reference sequence). This CDR3 region has 19 residues. The DNA of the CDR3 is TGTGCCACCAGCAGAGCCCTCGGGACTAGCGTTGGATCCTACAATGAGCAGTTCTTC. This gives the protein CATSRALGTSVGSYNEQFF.

The chain employs TRBV4-1 and TRBJ1-5, with 8 positions matching TRBD1. V lost 3 bases and J lost 3; bases outside the gene matches: 4. The CDR3 spans 15 residues. CDR1 is MGHRA, CDR2 YSYEKL, per germline. The CDR3, as DNA: TGCGCCAGCAGCCATCCGGACAGGGTCAATCAGCCCCAGCATTTT. It specifies CASSHPDRVNQPQHF.